Listed below are T cell receptor beta chains from one sample, sequenced in a study of CXCR3-negative and CXCR3-positive naive CD8 T cells. TCRdb re-called the 5' RACE reads; every CDR3 protein appears as one record, without DNA. This sample carries about 90,000 distinct CDR3 sequences, with 0.85% to 1.4% going to the ten biggest clones. Source material: naive CXCR3- CD8+ T cells from blood. These TCRs come from a human donor in good health. Some clones in this sample may be carry-over from other donors' samples. Each CDR3 is given with its conserved first and last residue. The order of the fields is V gene, J gene, CDR3 protein.

v_call: TRBV7-2
j_call: TRBJ2-3
cdr3_aa: CASSLEVLVGAPRGTQYF

v_call: TRBV10-3
j_call: TRBJ2-3
cdr3_aa: CAISIGGDTQYF

v_call: TRBV29-1
j_call: TRBJ2-7
cdr3_aa: CSVEGPGSYEQYF

v_call: TRBV13
j_call: TRBJ2-2
cdr3_aa: CASSLEGLNTGELFF

v_call: TRBV7-9
j_call: TRBJ2-6
cdr3_aa: CASSFSLPGGFSGANVLTF

v_call: TRBV28
j_call: TRBJ2-7
cdr3_aa: CASSYDMTGGIEQYF

v_call: TRBV4-1
j_call: TRBJ2-1
cdr3_aa: CASTHNLDRGFGDEQFF

v_call: TRBV6-1
j_call: TRBJ2-1
cdr3_aa: CASSDDTGYSYNEQFF

v_call: TRBV7-2
j_call: TRBJ2-4
cdr3_aa: CASSLARTGKNIQYF

v_call: TRBV12-3/TRBV12-4
j_call: TRBJ2-7
cdr3_aa: CASLPISYEQYF

v_call: TRBV6-2/TRBV6-3
j_call: TRBJ2-7
cdr3_aa: CASSGRGRGEQYF

v_call: TRBV7-9
j_call: TRBJ2-7
cdr3_aa: CASSLGLEQYF